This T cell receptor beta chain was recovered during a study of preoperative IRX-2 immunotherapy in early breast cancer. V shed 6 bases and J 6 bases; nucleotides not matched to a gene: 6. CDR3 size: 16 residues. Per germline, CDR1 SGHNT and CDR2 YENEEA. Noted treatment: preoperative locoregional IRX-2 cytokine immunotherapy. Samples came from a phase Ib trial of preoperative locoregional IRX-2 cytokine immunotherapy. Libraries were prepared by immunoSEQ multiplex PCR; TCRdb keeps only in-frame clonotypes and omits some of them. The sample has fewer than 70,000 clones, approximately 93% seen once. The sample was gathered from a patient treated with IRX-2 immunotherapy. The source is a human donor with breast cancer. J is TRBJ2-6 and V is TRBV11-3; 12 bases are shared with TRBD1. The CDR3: CASRGTGGPSANVLTF. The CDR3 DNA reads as TGTGCCAGCAGGGGGACAGGGGGCCCATCGGCCAACGTCCTGACTTTC. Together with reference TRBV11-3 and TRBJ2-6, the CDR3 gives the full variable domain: EAGVVQSPRYKIIEKKQPVAFWCNPISGHNTLYWYLQNLGQGPELLIRYENEEAVDDSQLPKDRFSAERLKGVDSTLKIQPAELGDSAVYLCASRGTGGPSANVLTFGAGSRLTVL.